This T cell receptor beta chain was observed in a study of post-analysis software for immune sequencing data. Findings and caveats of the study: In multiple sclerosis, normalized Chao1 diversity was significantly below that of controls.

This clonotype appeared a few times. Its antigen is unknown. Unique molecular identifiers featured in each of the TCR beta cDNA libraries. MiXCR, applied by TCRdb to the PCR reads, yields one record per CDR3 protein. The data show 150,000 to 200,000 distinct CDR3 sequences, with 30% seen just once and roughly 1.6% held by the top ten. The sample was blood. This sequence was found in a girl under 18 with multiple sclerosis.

CDR3 residues: CASQVAGRDEKLFF. The CDR3 nucleotides read TGTGCCAGTCAAGTGGCGGGGCGTGATGAAAAACTGTTTTTT. V gene TRBV28 combines with J gene TRBJ1-4; possible D gene TRBD1, 5 bases. CDR1 and CDR2 from the germline V gene are MDHEN and SYDVKM. CDR3 size: 14 residues. Trimming pared 9 bases from V and 6 bases from J, leaving 17 bases between.